This T cell receptor (beta chain) came from a study of PD-1 blockade in classical Hodgkin lymphoma. The time point was: cycle 4 day 1 (C4D1), after less than seven weeks of nivolumab. Exposure to brentuximab vedotin varied, and each patient had relapsed following autologous stem cell transplantation. The CDR3 totals 14 residues. The V end was cut by 4 bases, the J end by 7 bases, with 16 bases between. CDR1 SQVTM and CDR2 ANQGSEA come from the germline V gene. Produced via immunoSEQ multiplex PCR; TCRdb's table is partial and in-frame only. The sample has about 52,000 clones; around nine tenths are singletons. Worth noting for this clone: Its specificity is unknown.

General study results and limits: Complete responders entered with baseline diversity on par with newly diagnosed patients, the results showed. It was CD4+ TCR diversity, not CD8+, that rose significantly by C4D1. A reduction in baseline TCR diversity was reportedly seen in newly diagnosed patients relative to healthy donors.

The clonotype originates from a human donor with classical Hodgkin lymphoma. The rearrangement links TRBV29-1 to TRBJ2-2, with D perhaps matching TRBD1 (7 bases). This sample comprised peripheral blood mononuclear cells (PBMCs), obtained before the fourth cycle of nivolumab. The CDR3 sequence is CSVGWRGRGGELFF. DNA of the CDR3: TGCAGCGTTGGGTGGAGGGGGCGAGGCGGGGAGCTGTTTTTT.